The present TCR beta chain was sequenced within a study of cytomegalovirus exposure and HLA in healthy donors. At the level of the study: Among roughly 180 million T cells, an earlier analysis found about 100 million unique TCR beta sequences. Findings of the study overall: An apparent linkage of common viral pathogens to several of the most significant clusters emerged in a later analysis. Later, TCR association rates were found to vary by HLA locus, highest for DRB1 and lowest for HLA-C.

PCR was performed using 60 Vbeta and 13 Jbeta primers. Sequencing was performed with immunoSEQ multiplex PCR; in TCRdb, only in-frame clones are kept and a portion is missing. This sample yields about 150,000 clones, of which approximately 80% are seen a single time; 1.5% to 2.5% belongs to the top ten. Nominal health characterized the donors when sampled, though unrecorded immune exposures were likely. This clone was seen only a few times. Its antigen is still unknown. The material sequenced was PBMCs. This clonotype originated in a man aged 18 to 30 in good health and CMV-seronegative.

The CDR3 DNA is TGTGCCAGCCAACGATGGGAGGATGGGGAGACCCAGTACTTC. Its translation: CASQRWEDGETQYF. V is TRBV27 and J is TRBJ2-5; perhaps TRBD2 as D (6 bases). CDR1 is MNHEY and CDR2 is SMNVEV in the germline V gene (reference sequence). The CDR3 totals 14 residues. The V and J ends lost 8 bases and 5 bases respectively, with 18 bases between them.